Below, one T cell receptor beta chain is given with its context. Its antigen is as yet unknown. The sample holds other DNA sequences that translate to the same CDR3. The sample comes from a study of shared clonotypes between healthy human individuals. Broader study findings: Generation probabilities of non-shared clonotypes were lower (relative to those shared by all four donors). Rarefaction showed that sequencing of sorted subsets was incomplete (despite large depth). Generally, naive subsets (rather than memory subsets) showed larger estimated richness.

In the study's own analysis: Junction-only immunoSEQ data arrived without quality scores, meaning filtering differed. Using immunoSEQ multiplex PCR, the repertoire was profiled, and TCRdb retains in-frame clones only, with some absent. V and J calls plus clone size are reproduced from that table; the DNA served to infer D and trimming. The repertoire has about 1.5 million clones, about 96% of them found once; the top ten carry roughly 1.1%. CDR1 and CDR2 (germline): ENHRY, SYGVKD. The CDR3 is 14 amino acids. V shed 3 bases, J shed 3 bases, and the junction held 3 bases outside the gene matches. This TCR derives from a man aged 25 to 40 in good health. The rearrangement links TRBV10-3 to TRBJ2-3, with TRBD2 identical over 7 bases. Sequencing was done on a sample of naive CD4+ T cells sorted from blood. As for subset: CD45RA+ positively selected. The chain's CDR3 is CAISDSAGTDTQYF. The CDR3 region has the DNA TGTGCCATCAGTGACTCAGCGGGGACAGATACGCAGTATTTT.